This T cell receptor beta chain was found in a study of identical twins. General study results and limits: Where out-of-frame alpha sequences were twin-shared, they showed excess low generation probability. Memory repertoires lacked the insertion deficit that abundant cord blood beta clonotypes showed.

No donor was unhealthy or non-Caucasian. Losses at the gene ends were 5 bases for V and 6 bases for J; bases not matched to a gene: 9. Germline V gene sequence: CDR1 LGHNA, CDR2 YNFKEQ. This CDR3 region has 16 residues. TCRdb re-called the 5' RACE reads with MiXCR, one entry per CDR3 protein. The table has roughly 200,000 distinct CDR3 sequences, 6% to 9% seen once. About this clonotype: Its antigen remains unidentified.

The data were also submitted as part of a second study, on yellow fever vaccine responses in identical twins. From that report: Vaccine T cell responses of twins reportedly seemed partly convergent and partly personalized.

The sequence was obtained from a woman under 30 in good health. The sequencing input was memory (CD45RO+) T cells sorted from blood. The chain employs TRBV4-2 and TRBJ2-4, with 11 bases identical to TRBD1. CDR3 in DNA: TGTGCCAGCAGCACCCCAACCGGGACAGGGGGAAACATTCAGTACTTC. Translating it yields CASSTPTGTGGNIQYF.